The next 3 T cell receptor beta chains were all read from a single sample in a study of PD-L1 blockade in urothelial cancer. The protocol was immunoSEQ multiplex PCR, while the TCRdb copy is restricted to in-frame clones and leaves out a portion. The sample has 17,000 or so clones; roughly nine tenths are singletons. The sample consisted of PBMCs, taken around atezolizumab (anti-PD-L1) treatment. Receptors were obtained from a man between 50 and 59 years old with urothelial cancer.

The genes are TRBV19 and TRBJ2-1; TRBD2 matches 12 bases. Germline values: CDR1 LNHDA, CDR2 SQIVND (reference sequence). The CDR3 spans 16 residues. V shed 7 bases, J shed 5 bases, and the junction held 9 bases outside the gene matches. CDR3 in DNA: TGTGCCAGTACCCCACTAGCGGGGGGCCAGAACAATGAGCAGTTCTTC. Residues: CASTPLAGGQNNEQFF.

The chain links TRBV5-1 to TRBJ1-4; 8 bases line up with TRBD1. The germline V gene has CDR1 SGHRS and CDR2 YFSETQ. With V trimmed by 6 bases and J by 5 bases, 6 bases remained unmatched. This CDR3 has 14 amino acids. Written as DNA, the CDR3 is TGCGCCAGCAAGCGTAGGGACAGGAATGAAAAACTGTTTTTT. Translation: CASKRRDRNEKLFF. Using reference TRBV5-1 and TRBJ1-4 for the parts outside the CDR3, the full variable domain is KAGVTQTPRYLIKTRGQQVTLSCSPISGHRSVSWYQQTPGQGLQFLFEYFSETQRNKGNFPGRFSGRQFSNSRSEMNVSTLELGDSALYLCASKRRDRNEKLFFGSGTQLSVL.

This sequence joins TRBV7-8 and TRBJ2-7; D is perhaps TRBD1 (5 bases). Germline CDR1 and CDR2: SGHVS and FQNEAQ. Trimming stripped 1 base from V and 3 bases from J, with 13 bases between. The CDR3 runs to 15 residues. The CDR3 bases are TGTGCCAGCAGCTTAGAAGGAAGGGGCCTCTACGAGCAGTACTTC. Amino acid sequence: CASSLEGRGLYEQYF. The full variable domain, rest sourced from reference TRBV7-8 and TRBJ2-7, is GAGVSQSPRYKVAKRGQDVALRCDPISGHVSLFWYQQALGQGPEFLTYFQNEAQLDKSGLPSDRFFAERPEGSVSTLKIQRTQQEDSAVYLCASSLEGRGLYEQYFGPGTRLTVT.